The rows below give T cell receptor beta chains drawn from one sample of a study of T cell changes during pregnancy in multiple sclerosis. The repertoire was sequenced with immunoSEQ multiplex PCR; TCRdb's copy has only in-frame clones and lacks some. The sample consists of approximately 50,000 clones, about nine tenths of them appearing once. Sequenced here: peripheral blood, sampled in the second trimester of pregnancy. The receptors originated from a female donor with multiple sclerosis, enrolled in a pregnancy study. Both conserved end residues are part of each CDR3. A D gene is named only where the DNA matches it firmly. A row's size may be missing; if present it is once, few, many or a size class.

v_gene,j_gene,d_gene,abundance,CDR3nt,CDR3aa
TRBV7-9,TRBJ2-3,TRBD2,.,TGTGCCAGCAGCTCGCCCTTGGGGCGGGGGGATATAGATACGCAGTATTTT,CASSSPLGRGDIDTQYF
TRBV6-4,TRBJ2-2,TRBD2,.,TGTGCCAGCAGTGACTCTGGGACTAGCGGGGGGTCAAACACCGGGGAGCTGTTTTTT,CASSDSGTSGGSNTGELFF
TRBV9,TRBJ2-1,TRBD2,.,TGTGCCAGCAGCGCCGCGGGGGTTAACAATGAGCAGTTCTTC,CASSAAGVNNEQFF
TRBV11-2,TRBJ2-7,TRBD1,.,TGTGCCAGCAGCTTAAACAGGGGGCTGGGGGAGCAGTACTTC,CASSLNRGLGEQYF
TRBV15,TRBJ2-7,.,.,TGTGCCACCAGCAGAGACCCGCCGGGACTCTACTCCTACGAGCAGTACTTC,CATSRDPPGLYSYEQYF
TRBV6-5,TRBJ2-3,.,.,TGTGCCAGCAATCTACAGGGATGGGCAGATACGCAGTATTTT,CASNLQGWADTQYF
TRBV7-9,TRBJ2-7,TRBD1,once,TGTGCCAGCAGCATTCCGGGACAGGATGACTACGAGCAGTACTTC,CASSIPGQDDYEQYF
TRBV6-5,TRBJ2-5,.,.,TGTGCCAGCGTTGAGGCGGGTCAAGAGACCCAGTACTTC,CASVEAGQETQYF
TRBV21-1,TRBJ1-1,.,once,TGTGCCAGCAGCAAAGAAAACACATTAGCATACATGAACACTGAAGCTTTCTTT,CASSKENTLAYMNTEAFF
TRBV2,TRBJ2-5,TRBD1,.,TGTGCCAGCAGTTCCGACAGGGGAGAGACCCAGTACTTC,CASSSDRGETQYF
TRBV7-8,TRBJ1-1,TRBD1,.,TGTGCCAGCAGCTTAGTGGGAGCAGGGGGCGCAGGCACTGAAGCTTTCTTT,CASSLVGAGGAGTEAFF
TRBV4-2,TRBJ2-7,.,.,TGTGCCAGCAGCCAAGATAACTACGAGCAGTACTTC,CASSQDNYEQYF
TRBV12-5,TRBJ2-5,.,.,TGTGCTAGTGCCATGGCGGGGATAGAGACCCAGTACTTC,CASAMAGIETQYF
TRBV5-1,TRBJ2-3,.,.,TGCGCCAGCAGCTTAAGCATGACAGATACGCAGTATTTT,CASSLSMTDTQYF
TRBV28,TRBJ2-7,.,.,TGTGCCAGCACGCTCGCGGAGGGTTTGTACGAGCAGTACTTC,CASTLAEGLYEQYF
TRBV6-1,TRBJ1-6,.,once,TGTGCCAGCAGGGAACTCCCTGTCACAAATAATTCACCCCTCCACTTT,CASRELPVTNNSPLHF
TRBV10-3,TRBJ2-7,.,.,TGTGCCATCAGTGGAGGGCTAGCCTACGAGCAGTACTTC,CAISGGLAYEQYF
TRBV18,TRBJ1-6,.,few,TGTGCCAGCTCACCCCCTATCGGACCCCTCCACTTT,CASSPPIGPLHF
TRBV9,TRBJ2-5,TRBD2,.,TGTGCCAGCAGCCTGGGGGGGTGGGAGACCCAGTACTTC,CASSLGGWETQYF
TRBV19,TRBJ2-4,TRBD2,.,TGTGCCAGTAGTATAGTTGGACTAGCGATGCCCTCGGGCAAAAACATTCAGTACTTC,CASSIVGLAMPSGKNIQYF
TRBV5-5,TRBJ2-7,.,.,TGTGCCAGCAGCCCCTCAGGGCTAACTAAGCTTCACGAGCAGTACTTC,CASSPSGLTKLHEQYF
TRBV28,TRBJ1-1,.,.,TGTGCCAGCAGCGATAGGAGGCGAGCTTTCTTT,CASSDRRRAFF
TRBV19,TRBJ2-3,TRBD1,.,TGTGCCAGTAGTCCCAGCCCCGGGACAGGGAGGGCAGATACGCAGTATTTT,CASSPSPGTGRADTQYF
TRBV5-1,TRBJ2-1,TRBD2,.,TGCGCCAGCAGCTTGGGACTAGCGGGGGGGATAAATGAGCAGTTCTTC,CASSLGLAGGINEQFF
TRBV27,TRBJ2-1,TRBD2,.,TGTGCCAGCAGTATGACTAGCGGGGGGCCGAGTGAGCAGTTCTTC,CASSMTSGGPSEQFF
TRBV5-1,TRBJ2-2,TRBD2,.,TGCGCCAGCATCCAAGGTGTGCAGGGAGGGGACACCGGGGAGCTGTTTTTT,CASIQGVQGGDTGELFF
TRBV5-6,TRBJ2-3,TRBD1,.,TGTGCCAGCAGCTGGGCCGGGACAGGGGTAGGGACAGATACGCAGTATTTT,CASSWAGTGVGTDTQYF
TRBV19,TRBJ1-5,.,.,TGTGCCACCACGGGGGGGTATAGCAATCAGCCCCAGCATTTT,CATTGGYSNQPQHF
TRBV15,TRBJ2-3,TRBD1,.,TGTGCCACCAGCAGAGATAGGGGGCCACCAGATACGCAGTATTTT,CATSRDRGPPDTQYF
TRBV2,TRBJ2-3,TRBD1,.,TGTGCCAGCAGTGAAAGGCAGGGGGTAGATACGCAGTATTTT,CASSERQGVDTQYF
TRBV30,TRBJ2-2,TRBD2,.,TGTGCCTGGAGTGTACTAGGTAGCGGGGGGTCCGGGGAGCTGTTTTTT,CAWSVLGSGGSGELFF
TRBV19,TRBJ2-7,TRBD1,.,TGTGCCAGTAGTACCAGCAGGGGGTACGAGCAGTACTTC,CASSTSRGYEQYF
TRBV2,TRBJ1-5,.,.,TGTGCCAGCAGCTCCGGGGTAGGTGCTGGGTATCAGCCCCAGCATTTT,CASSSGVGAGYQPQHF
TRBV30,TRBJ1-1,.,.,TGTGCCTGGAGTGTACGGTTGGGGCGGAGGAACACTGAAGCTTTCTTT,CAWSVRLGRRNTEAFF
TRBV4-1,TRBJ1-1,.,.,TGCGCCAGCAGCCAAGCCTCCGGACAGCCGAACACTGAAGCTTTCTTT,CASSQASGQPNTEAFF
TRBV5-1,TRBJ2-7,TRBD1,.,TGCGCCAGCAGCCCCAGACAGGGCTGGTCCTACGAGCAGTACTTC,CASSPRQGWSYEQYF
TRBV6-1,TRBJ1-2,.,.,TGTGCCAGCAGTGAAGGGTTTCTCCGGGGCTACACCTTC,CASSEGFLRGYTF
TRBV11-2,TRBJ1-2,TRBD1,.,TGTGCCAGCAGCTTAGATCCAGACAGGGTCTATGGCTACACCTTC,CASSLDPDRVYGYTF
TRBV6-5,TRBJ1-5,.,.,TGTGCCAGCAGTTACCGCGGGGGGCCCCAGCATTTT,CASSYRGGPQHF
TRBV5-1,TRBJ1-6,TRBD1,.,TGCGCCAGCAGCTTCAGGACAGGGAAGCTATCACCCCTCCACTTT,CASSFRTGKLSPLHF
TRBV2,TRBJ2-1,TRBD1,.,TGTGCCAGCAGTGGGGACAGGGGGTACAATGAGCAGTTCTTC,CASSGDRGYNEQFF
TRBV6-5,TRBJ2-7,TRBD1,.,TGTGCCAGCAGTTACCGTTTGACAGGGGGCTCGCAGCAGTACTTC,CASSYRLTGGSQQYF
TRBV4-2,TRBJ2-1,TRBD2,once,TGTGCCAGCAGCCAAGATCCCCCGACTAGCGGGGGCCGGCCTTCCTACAATGAGCAGTTCTTC,CASSQDPPTSGGRPSYNEQFF
TRBV15,TRBJ2-1,TRBD2,.,TGTGCCTCCCGGGGGGAGGGGAGGCTAGCCCGGGGATGGAATGAGCAGTTCTTC,CASRGEGRLARGWNEQFF
TRBV5-1,TRBJ1-2,.,.,TGCGCCAGCAGCCTTGAGGCCCTTTATGGCTACACCTTC,CASSLEALYGYTF
TRBV5-6,TRBJ1-2,.,.,TGTGCCAGCAGCGGGGGGTTTGGCTACACCTTC,CASSGGFGYTF
TRBV11-1,TRBJ2-2,.,.,TGTGCCAGCAGCCTACGGGGAGGCCGAAACACCGGGGAGCTGTTTTTT,CASSLRGGRNTGELFF
TRBV19,TRBJ2-6,TRBD1,.,TGTGCCAGTAGTATAGTCCTCCGACAGGGAAGAAACGTCCTGACTTTC,CASSIVLRQGRNVLTF
TRBV5-1,TRBJ2-7,TRBD1,.,TGCGCCAGCAGTCGGGACAGGGGTAGATACGAGCAGTACTTC,CASSRDRGRYEQYF
TRBV5-4,TRBJ1-6,TRBD1,.,TGTGCCAGCAGCTGGACAGGGGGAAGAAATTCACCCCTCCACTTT,CASSWTGGRNSPLHF